A single sample is the source of the 5 T cell receptor beta chains below, sequenced in a study of T-cell reconstitution after alpha-beta-depleted transplantation in children. Preparation of the TCRbeta library involved a method that used unique molecular identifiers. TCRdb processed the PCR reads anew with MiXCR; each CDR3 protein has one entry. The sample lists 250,000 to 400,000 distinct CDR3 sequences, 23% occurring once. Here the sequenced sample was PBMCs, mostly from graft donor cells, taken 180 days after TCRalphabeta/CD19-depleted stem cell transplant. These receptors were obtained from a male patient younger than 18 who had a stem cell transplant for acute lymphoblastic leukemia, so the T cells may come from the graft donor.

The genes are TRBV5-1 and TRBJ2-2, with a weak D call TRBD2 (5 bases). From germline, CDR1 is SGHRS and CDR2 YFSETQ. With 0 bases removed from V and 5 bases from J, the gap between germline ends came to 14 bases. CDR3 size: 16 residues. CDR3 loop: CASSLAGVTGTGELFF. The CDR3 DNA follows: TGCGCCAGCAGCTTGGCCGGTGTGACGGGAACCGGGGAGCTGTTTTTT. Full variable domain (remainder filled in from reference TRBV5-1 and TRBJ2-2): KAGVTQTPRYLIKTRGQQVTLSCSPISGHRSVSWYQQTPGQGLQFLFEYFSETQRNKGNFPGRFSGRQFSNSRSEMNVSTLELGDSALYLCASSLAGVTGTGELFFGEGSRLTVL.

This sequence joins TRBV14 and TRBJ2-5; a weak D match, TRBD1 (6 bases). CDR1 and CDR2 (germline): SGHDN, FVKESK. V lost 3 bases to trimming and J lost 5 bases, with 13 bases between them. There are 14 residues in the CDR3. The CDR3 spells CASSQNRDEETQYF. CDR3 nucleotide sequence: TGTGCCAGCAGCCAGAACAGGGATGAGGAGACCCAGTACTTC.

This clonotype was recorded at least ten times. CDR3 residues: CSAPRFEAFF. Written as DNA, the CDR3 is TGCAGTGCCCCTCGATTTGAAGCTTTCTTT. This rearrangement joins TRBV20-1 to TRBJ1-1; D is ambiguous. CDR3 length: 10 amino acids. Between the trimmed V and J ends, which lost 6 bases and 7 bases, there was a span of 9 bases. Per germline, CDR1 DFQATT and CDR2 SNEGSKA (reference sequence).

This chain links TRBV20-1 with TRBJ2-1, with D perhaps matching TRBD1 or TRBD2 (5 bases each). CDR3 length equals 16 residues. The germline V gene has CDR1 DFQATT and CDR2 SNEGSKA (reference sequence). Trimming removed 5 bases from V and 4 bases from J, with 21 bases in between. The CDR3 region has the DNA TGCAGTGCTTCCACCCACCAGGGTGGGGGTTACAATGAGCAGTTCTTC. Protein sequence: CSASTHQGGGYNEQFF.

In its sample, this clonotype was seen a few times. The V gene is TRBV5-1, the J gene TRBJ2-3; D might be TRBD1 (6 bases). Germline V gives CDR1 SGHRS, CDR2 YFSETQ. Between the trimmed V and J ends, which lost 5 bases and 2 bases, there was a span of 15 bases. The CDR3 loop spans 15 amino acids. In DNA, the CDR3 is TGCGCCAGCAGACCACCGGGACACTCCACAGATACGCAGTATTTT. It encodes CASRPPGHSTDTQYF.